The clone carrying this TCR beta chain was observed many times. Its antigen remains unidentified. The sample comes from a study of metastatic and nonmetastatic thyroid tumors. At the level of the study: Repertoires from malignant and benign thyroid patients were compared across blood and tumor or nodule tissue.

Study-wide results and limits: TCR beta diversity was reportedly significantly higher in malignant thyroid tumors than benign nodules, in blood and tumor.

Original data processing: Building a distant-metastasis classifier for papillary thyroid cancer drew on CDR3 differences across clinicopathological groups. TCRdb re-called clones via MiXCR from the PCR reads. The V and J calls were not made by the authors but by TCRdb's processing. The repertoire holds tens of thousands of clones, with over 20% as singletons. Prior to thyroid surgery, none of the patients had received any treatment. Looked up from germline, CDR1 is SEHNR and CDR2 is FQNEAQ (reference sequence). V was trimmed by 8 bases and J by 0 bases, leaving 14 bases between them. The CDR3 loop spans 15 amino acids.

This chain connects TRBV7-9 to TRBJ2-4; a weak D match, TRBD1 (6 bases). The TCR comes from a female donor with papillary thyroid cancer or a benign thyroid nodule (not recorded which). Some clones in this sample may be carry-over from other donors' samples. The sequencing input was blood. The CDR3: CASGTIILAKNIQYF. In DNA form, the CDR3 reads TGTGCCAGCGGGACAATCATCCTAGCCAAAAACATTCAGTACTTC.